These 19 T cell receptor beta chains were sequenced from one sample in a study of prognosis after radiotherapy for stage I lung cancer. With two-round multiplex PCR, TCR beta CDR3 sequences were amplified from genomic DNA. For every TRBV and TRBJ gene, a specific primer was used in first-round PCR. TCRdb fed the multiplex PCR reads into MiXCR, producing one record per CDR3 protein. The sample carries about 28,000 distinct CDR3 sequences, 46% recorded once. This sample comprised PBMCs, obtained before or after stereotactic body radiation therapy (not recorded which). These receptor sequences come from a donor over 45 with non-small cell lung cancer.

The chain employs TRBV24-1 and TRBJ1-1; D is undetermined. Per germline, CDR1 KGHDR and CDR2 SFDVKD. Trimming left V 4 bases short and J 13 bases short, with 21 bases between. The length of the CDR3 is 14 residues. CDR3 protein: CATSDPQFGRCDFF. The CDR3 nucleotides read TGTGCCACCAGTGACCCCCAATTCGGGCGGTGCGATTTCTTT.

Comments on this clonotype: A read error likely explains this, since a far larger clone differs by one base. J is TRBJ2-1 and V is TRBV6-2 or TRBV6-3; possible D gene TRBD2, 6 bases. CDR1 MNHEY and CDR2 SVGEGT come from the germline V gene. The CDR3 sequence is 15 residues long. This CDR3 reads CATSYLASDYNEQFF. CDR3 nucleotide sequence: TGTGCCACCAGTTATTTGGCTAGCGACTACAATGAGCAGTTCTTC.

In this sample, this clonotype turned up many times. The chain carries TRBV5-6 and TRBJ2-1; D might be TRBD1 (6 bases). This CDR3 comprises 15 residues. Germline V lookup: CDR1 SGHDT, CDR2 YYEEEE. V gave up 0 bases and J gave up 2 bases, with 9 bases separating them. This chain's CDR3 is CASSLVSGAYNEQFF. The CDR3 bases are TGTGCCAGCAGCTTGGTGTCAGGGGCCTACAATGAGCAGTTCTTC.

The sample holds a few counts of this clonotype. This may be a read error: a much more frequent sequence differs by one nucleotide. V and J are TRBV7-3 and TRBJ2-7; D gene uncertain. V lost 0 bases, J lost 5 bases, and 8 bases lay in between. The CDR3 has 13 amino acids. The germline V gene has CDR1 SGHTA and CDR2 FQGTGA. CDR3 in amino acids: CASSLTTSHEQYF. The CDR3 DNA follows: TGTGCCAGCAGCTTAACGACTTCCCACGAGCAGTACTTC.

On this clonotype: The germline gene is not matched at one end of the junction; a read error may be the cause. The chain uses TRBV6-1 and TRBJ1-1; D ambiguous. The CDR3 has 11 residues. Germline CDR1 is MNHNS and CDR2 is SASEGT. CDR3 sequence (DNA): TGTGCCAGCATCACAGAAAGGTCCAGAGTTTTT. Translated, it gives CASITERSRVF.

Many counts were recorded for this clonotype. CDR3 in DNA: TGTGCCACCAGTGATTCCCGGACAGGGGCCTATGGCTACACCTTC. Translation gives CATSDSRTGAYGYTF. The chain uses TRBV24-1 and TRBJ1-2, with 9 bases lining up with TRBD1. CDR1 is KGHDR, CDR2 SFDVKD, per germline. The CDR3 covers 15 residues. After removal of 2 bases from V and 4 bases from J, the junction contained 4 bases not matched to a gene.

Of note for this clonotype: This likely stems from a read error, as it lies one base from a far larger clone. CDR3 nucleotides: TGTTCCAGCAGTTACTCTCAGACTGGGGCCAACGTCCTGACTTTC. Residues: CSSSYSQTGANVLTF. The chain employs TRBV6-6 and TRBJ2-6, with unresolved D. Per germline, CDR1 MNHNY and CDR2 SVGAGI (reference sequence). The CDR3 contains 15 residues.

This clonotype appeared many times. J is TRBJ2-7 and V is TRBV7-9, with 8 bases that match TRBD1. CDR3 length: 15 residues. J was trimmed by 3 bases and V by 5 bases; bases with no gene match: 9. CDR1 and CDR2 from the germline V gene are SEHNR and FQNEAQ (reference sequence). The CDR3: CASSRTGTGNYEQYF. For the CDR3, the DNA is TGTGCCAGCAGCCGTACCGGGACAGGAAACTACGAGCAGTACTTC.

The chain carries TRBV7-3 and TRBJ2-3; 9 nucleotides agree with TRBD2. The CDR3 covers 14 residues. Germline values: CDR1 SGHTA, CDR2 FQGTGA. The V gene end was trimmed by 5 bases and the J gene end by 11 bases; junction bases not matched to a gene: 11. The CDR3: CASSVSGSDIRQYF. The DNA of the CDR3 is TGTGCCAGCAGCGTTAGCGGGAGTGACATCAGGCAGTATTTT. Filled out from reference TRBV7-3 and TRBJ2-3, the complete variable domain reads GAGVSQTPSNKVTEKGKYVELRCDPISGHTALYWYRQSLGQGPEFLIYFQGTGAADDSGLPNDRFFAVRPEGSVSTLKIQRTERGDSAVYLCASSVSGSDIRQYFGPGTRLTVL.

This clonotype was picked up many times. The chain's CDR3 is CASSSRLAGGMDTQYF. For the CDR3, the DNA is TGTGCCAGCAGTTCGAGACTAGCGGGAGGTATGGATACGCAGTATTTT. The chain couples TRBV6-5 to TRBJ2-3, with 13 bases aligning to TRBD2. The CDR3 length is 16 residues. J gave up 6 bases and V 4 bases, and 7 bases lay outside the gene matches. Germline CDR1 is MNHEY and CDR2 is SVGAGI.

This clonotype was recorded once. The chain has TRBV28 and TRBJ2-3; 7 bases line up with TRBD1. The CDR3 length is 13 residues. V was clipped by 6 bases and J by 1 base; unmatched bases: 1. Germline CDR1 MDHEN, CDR2 SYDVKM. CDR3 nucleotides: TGTGCCAGCAGAGACAGGGGCACAGATACGCAGTATTTT. Its translation: CASRDRGTDTQYF. Full variable domain (missing parts from reference TRBV28 and TRBJ2-3): DVKVTQSSRYLVKRTGEKVFLECVQDMDHENMFWYRQDPGLGLRLIYFSYDVKMKEKGDIPEGYSVSREKKERFSLILESASTNQTSMYLCASRDRGTDTQYFGPGTRLTVL.

To note about this clonotype: A much larger clonotype is one base distant, so this may be a read error. The V call is TRBV16, the J call TRBJ2-5; 7 bases fit TRBD1. The V and J ends lost 0 bases and 4 bases, in that order; junction bases with no gene match: 11. The CDR3 covers 17 residues. Germline CDR1 reads KGHSY; CDR2 reads FQNENV. The CDR3 region is CASSQSICTGAAETQYF. The CDR3 DNA reads TGTGCCAGCAGCCAATCGATCTGTACAGGGGCCGCAGAGACCCAGTACTTC. The full variable domain, completed using reference TRBV16 and TRBJ2-5, is GEEVAQTPKHLVRGEGQKAKLYCAPIKGHSYVFWYQQVLKNEFKFLISFQNENVFDETGMPKERFSAKCLPNSPCSLEIQATKLEDSAVYFCASSQSICTGAAETQYFGPGTRLLVL.

This clonotype was seen at least ten times. The chain joins TRBV5-5 to TRBJ2-3, with D tentatively TRBD2 (6 bases). CDR1 SGHKS and CDR2 YYEKEE come from the germline V gene (reference sequence). The CDR3 spans 16 residues. The V end was cut by 1 base, the J end by 5 bases, with 17 bases between. The DNA of the CDR3 is TGTGCCAGCAGCTTGTATTTAGGAGGGATCTTAGATACGCAGTATTTT. This codes for CASSLYLGGILDTQYF.

This chain links TRBV28 with TRBJ2-1; 10 positions agree with TRBD2. The CDR3 is made up of 15 amino acids. V shed 8 bases and J 4 bases; nucleotides not matched to a gene: 8. CDR1 is MDHEN, CDR2 SYDVKM, per germline. The CDR3 bases are TGTGCCAGCTCCAGAGCGGGGGGGATATACAATGAGCAGTTCTTC. As protein: CASSRAGGIYNEQFF.

The V and J genes are TRBV5-1 and TRBJ2-2, with 13 bases fitting TRBD2. The CDR3 consists of 14 residues. The J segment lost 7 bases and the V segment lost 4 bases, leaving 1 base of the junction unmatched. Germline CDR1 is SGHRS and CDR2 is YFSETQ. CDR3 amino acids: CASSGTSGIGELFF. DNA of the CDR3: TGCGCCAGCAGCGGGACTAGCGGGATCGGGGAGCTGTTTTTT. Complete variable domain (other parts from reference TRBV5-1 and TRBJ2-2): KAGVTQTPRYLIKTRGQQVTLSCSPISGHRSVSWYQQTPGQGLQFLFEYFSETQRNKGNFPGRFSGRQFSNSRSEMNVSTLELGDSALYLCASSGTSGIGELFFGEGSRLTVL.

The rearrangement uses TRBV7-9 and TRBJ2-6, with 8 bases aligning to TRBD1. The V gene's germline CDR1 is SEHNR and CDR2 FQNEAQ (reference sequence). CDR3 length equals 17 residues. V lost 7 bases and J lost 0; bases outside the gene matches: 8. The CDR3 nucleotides read TGTGCCAGCACCAAAAGGGACAGGAACTCTGGGGCCAACGTCCTGACTTTC. Amino acid sequence: CASTKRDRNSGANVLTF.

This clonotype has ten or more counts. The chain combines TRBV20-1 with TRBJ2-3; the match to TRBD2 covers 7 bases. Trimming cost V 8 bases and J 4 bases; bases outside gene matches: 12. Per the germline V gene, CDR1 is DFQATT and CDR2 is SNEGSKA (reference sequence). This CDR3 spans 14 amino acids. The chain's CDR3 is CSWGGVLSADTQYF. The DNA for the CDR3 is TGCAGTTGGGGGGGAGTCCTTAGCGCAGATACGCAGTATTTT.

This clonotype was seen many times. A much larger clone lies a single base off, so this may be a read error. The chain carries TRBV28 and TRBJ1-1; possible D gene TRBD1, 6 bases. The V gene's germline CDR1 is MDHEN and CDR2 SYDVKM. Trimming took off 2 bases at V and 8 bases at J, with 12 bases between the two ends. The CDR3 length is 13 residues. CDR3 protein: CASSLHHRVEAFF. The CDR3 nucleotides read TGTGCCAGCAGTTTACACCACAGGGTAGAAGCTTTCTTT.

This clonotype was picked up one time. The chain joins TRBV18 to TRBJ1-1; tentative D call: TRBD1 (5 bases). CDR1 is KGHSH, CDR2 LQKENI, per germline. The CDR3 is 12 residues long. Trimming pared 3 bases from V and 8 bases from J, leaving 10 bases between. In DNA, the CDR3 is TGTGCCAGCTCACCGGGGCTAGGAGAAGCTTTCTTT. Residues: CASSPGLGEAFF.